This T cell receptor (beta chain) derives from a study of T cells after somatic rescue of genetic block. Germline values: CDR1 MNHNS, CDR2 SASEGT. The CDR3 has 13 amino acids. Trimming removed 7 bases from V and 5 bases from J, with 14 bases in between. TCRdb keeps only in-frame clones here, not all; method: immunoSEQ multiplex PCR. Of thousands of clones in the sample, over 70% are singletons; the top ten hold roughly 25%. The source is a boy younger than 18. The chain carries TRBV6-1 and TRBJ2-5; no clear D. The sample consisted of peripheral blood mononuclear cells (PBMCs). The CDR3 here is CASTFWRLETQYF. The CDR3 DNA reads TGTGCCAGCACCTTCTGGCGGTTGGAGACCCAGTACTTC.